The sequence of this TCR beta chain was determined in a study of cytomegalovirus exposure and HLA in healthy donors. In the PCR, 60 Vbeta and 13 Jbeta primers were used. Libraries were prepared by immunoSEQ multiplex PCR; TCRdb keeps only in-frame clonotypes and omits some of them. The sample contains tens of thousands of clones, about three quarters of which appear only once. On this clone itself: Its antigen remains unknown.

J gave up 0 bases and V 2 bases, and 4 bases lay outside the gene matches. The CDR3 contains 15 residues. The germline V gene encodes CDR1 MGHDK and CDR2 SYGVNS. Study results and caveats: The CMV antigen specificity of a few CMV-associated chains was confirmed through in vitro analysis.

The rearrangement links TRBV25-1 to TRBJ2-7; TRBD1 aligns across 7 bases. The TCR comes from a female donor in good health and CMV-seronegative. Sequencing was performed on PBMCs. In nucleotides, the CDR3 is TGTGCCAGCAGTGAAATGGGACAGAACTCCTACGAGCAGTACTTC. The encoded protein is CASSEMGQNSYEQYF.